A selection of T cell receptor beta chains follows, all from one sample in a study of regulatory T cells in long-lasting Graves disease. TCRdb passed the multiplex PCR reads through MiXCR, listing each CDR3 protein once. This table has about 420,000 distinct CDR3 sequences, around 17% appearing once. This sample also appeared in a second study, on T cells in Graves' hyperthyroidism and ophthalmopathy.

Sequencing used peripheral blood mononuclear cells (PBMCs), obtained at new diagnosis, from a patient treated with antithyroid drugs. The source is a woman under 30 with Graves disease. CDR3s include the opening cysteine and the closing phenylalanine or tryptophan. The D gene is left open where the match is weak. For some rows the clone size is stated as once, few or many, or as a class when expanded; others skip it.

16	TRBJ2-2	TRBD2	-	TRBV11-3	TGTGCCAGCAGCCTCAGTGTCGGGAGGAGCACCGGGGAGCTGTTTTTT	CASSLSVGRSTGELFF
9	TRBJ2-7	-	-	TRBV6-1	TGTGCCAAAATAGTAGAGCAGTACTTC	CAKIVEQYF
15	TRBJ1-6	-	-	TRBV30	TGTGCCTGGAGTACAGGGCGAACACCTAATTCACCCCTCCACTTT	CAWSTGRTPNSPLHF
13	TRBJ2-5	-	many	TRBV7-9	TGTGCCAGCAGCCCCGTGGGGGAAGAGACCCAGTACTTC	CASSPVGEETQYF
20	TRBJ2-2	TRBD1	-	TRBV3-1	TGTGCCAGCAGCCATTCGTCCGGGACAGGGGGCGCATGGGGCACCGGGGAGCTGTTTTTT	CASSHSSGTGGAWGTGELFF
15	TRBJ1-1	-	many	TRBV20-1	TGCAGTGCTAGAGATCATGGGACCATGAACACTGAAGCTTTCTTT	CSARDHGTMNTEAFF
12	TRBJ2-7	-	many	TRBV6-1	TGTGCCAGCAGTGTCCCAGGTTACGAGCAGTACTTC	CASSVPGYEQYF
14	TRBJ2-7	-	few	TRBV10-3	TGTGCCATCAGTGAGCTAGGGTTCGCCTACGAGCAGTACTTC	CAISELGFAYEQYF
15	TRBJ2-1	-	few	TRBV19	TGTGCCAGTAGTATAGATCTCGGAGGATACAATGAGCAGTTCTTC	CASSIDLGGYNEQFF
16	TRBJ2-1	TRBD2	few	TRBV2	TGTGCCAGCAACTTAGCGGGAGTAGGTAGTCGGAATGAGCAGTTCTTC	CASNLAGVGSRNEQFF
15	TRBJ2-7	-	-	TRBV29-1	TGCAGCGTTGGTGGGGGCGGGGGAGGCTCCTACGAGCAGTACTTC	CSVGGGGGGSYEQYF
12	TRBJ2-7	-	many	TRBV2	TGTGCCAGCAGCTGGGACAACTACGAGCAGTACTTC	CASSWDNYEQYF